The rows below give T cell receptor beta chains drawn from one sample of a study of beta chain features in type 1 diabetes. Profiling relied on immunoSEQ multiplex PCR, and the TCRdb table lists in-frame clones only, not all of them. Of around 310,000 clones in the sample, about 14% were seen once. Sequenced sample: naive CD4+ T cells from blood. Receptor source: a woman aged 18-30 years with type 1 diabetes. Both conserved end residues are part of each CDR3. The order of the fields is D gene, J gene, clone size, V gene, CDR3 DNA, CDR3 protein. The D gene is left open where the match is weak. Clone size, where shown, is once, few, many, or a class for clones that have expanded.

d_gene: TRBD2; j_gene: TRBJ2-1; abundance: few; v_gene: TRBV19; CDR3nt: TGTGCCAGTAGTATAGGCGGGAGTCTCAATGAGCAGTTCTTC; CDR3aa: CASSIGGSLNEQFF
d_gene: .; j_gene: TRBJ2-1; abundance: .; v_gene: TRBV7-3; CDR3nt: TGTGCCAGCAGTACCGGGACTTCCATTTACAATGAGCAGTTCTTC; CDR3aa: CASSTGTSIYNEQFF
d_gene: .; j_gene: TRBJ2-5; abundance: .; v_gene: TRBV5-4; CDR3nt: TGTGCCAGCAGCTTGCTTGCAGGTAGAGAGACCCAGTACTTC; CDR3aa: CASSLLAGRETQYF
d_gene: .; j_gene: TRBJ1-1; abundance: few; v_gene: TRBV30; CDR3nt: TGTGCCTGGAACCCCAGAGACAGAGTCAACACTGAAGCTTTCTTT; CDR3aa: CAWNPRDRVNTEAFF
d_gene: .; j_gene: TRBJ2-5; abundance: .; v_gene: TRBV25-1; CDR3nt: TGTGCCAGCAGTGAAGCTTCAGGGCTGTACCAAGAGACCCAGTACTTC; CDR3aa: CASSEASGLYQETQYF
d_gene: .; j_gene: TRBJ2-7; abundance: .; v_gene: TRBV7-6; CDR3nt: TGTGCCAGCAGCTTAGACGACAGATCCTACGAGCAGTACTTC; CDR3aa: CASSLDDRSYEQYF
d_gene: .; j_gene: TRBJ1-5; abundance: .; v_gene: TRBV11-2; CDR3nt: TGTGCCAGCAGCTTAGAAGGACTTACTAGCAATCAGCCCCAGCATTTT; CDR3aa: CASSLEGLTSNQPQHF
d_gene: .; j_gene: TRBJ1-5; abundance: .; v_gene: TRBV6-6; CDR3nt: TGTGCCAGCAGTTACACGCGTAACAGGGGCAATCAGCCCCAGCATTTT; CDR3aa: CASSYTRNRGNQPQHF
d_gene: TRBD1; j_gene: TRBJ2-7; abundance: .; v_gene: TRBV29-1; CDR3nt: TGCAGCACAGGGACAGGCAGACCCCCCGACGAGCAGTACTTC; CDR3aa: CSTGTGRPPDEQYF
d_gene: .; j_gene: TRBJ1-1; abundance: .; v_gene: TRBV15; CDR3nt: TGTGCCACCAGCAAGCAGACTTTTGAAGCTTTCTTT; CDR3aa: CATSKQTFEAFF
d_gene: .; j_gene: TRBJ1-1; abundance: few; v_gene: TRBV5-4; CDR3nt: TGTGCCAGCAGCTTGTCCCGGGAAAGGACTGAAGCTTTCTTT; CDR3aa: CASSLSRERTEAFF
d_gene: .; j_gene: TRBJ1-5; abundance: .; v_gene: TRBV2; CDR3nt: TGTGCCAGCAGCCCTACGGGGGGGTATAGCAATCAGCCCCAGCATTTT; CDR3aa: CASSPTGGYSNQPQHF
d_gene: TRBD2; j_gene: TRBJ2-1; abundance: few; v_gene: TRBV14; CDR3nt: TGTGCCAGCAGCCAAGCGGGAGGGCAGCACAATGAGCAGTTCTTC; CDR3aa: CASSQAGGQHNEQFF
d_gene: TRBD1; j_gene: TRBJ1-2; abundance: .; v_gene: TRBV19; CDR3nt: TGTGCCAGTAGTGCCGGACAGGGTTCCTATGGCTACACCTTC; CDR3aa: CASSAGQGSYGYTF
d_gene: TRBD2; j_gene: TRBJ2-5; abundance: few; v_gene: TRBV11-2; CDR3nt: TGTGCCAGCAGCCCAATTGGGGCTAGCGGGAGGGCAAGCCAAGAGACCCAGTACTTC; CDR3aa: CASSPIGASGRASQETQYF
d_gene: .; j_gene: TRBJ2-1; abundance: .; v_gene: TRBV25-1; CDR3nt: TGTGCCAGCAGTGAATCTAGCCACTCCTACAATGAGCAGTTCTTC; CDR3aa: CASSESSHSYNEQFF
d_gene: .; j_gene: TRBJ2-7; abundance: few; v_gene: TRBV4-1; CDR3nt: TGCGCCAGCAGCCAAGGACAGATTGGATACGAGCAGTACTTC; CDR3aa: CASSQGQIGYEQYF
d_gene: TRBD1; j_gene: TRBJ1-5; abundance: .; v_gene: TRBV10-3; CDR3nt: TGTGCCATCAGCCCGGGACAGGGGGATCAGCCCCAGCATTTT; CDR3aa: CAISPGQGDQPQHF
d_gene: .; j_gene: TRBJ1-1; abundance: .; v_gene: TRBV18; CDR3nt: TGTGCCAGCTCACCGCTACAGGGAGAAGCTTTCTTT; CDR3aa: CASSPLQGEAFF
d_gene: TRBD1; j_gene: TRBJ1-5; abundance: few; v_gene: TRBV27; CDR3nt: TGTGCCAGCAGTTTGACCCGACAGGGTAGCAATCAGCCCCAGCATTTT; CDR3aa: CASSLTRQGSNQPQHF
d_gene: .; j_gene: TRBJ1-1; abundance: few; v_gene: TRBV9; CDR3nt: TGTGCCAGCAGCTCGCAGGGGAGGAACACTGAAGCTTTCTTT; CDR3aa: CASSSQGRNTEAFF
d_gene: .; j_gene: TRBJ2-5; abundance: few; v_gene: TRBV7-2; CDR3nt: TGTGCCAGCAGCCACCTGAGGTCAGAGACCCAGTACTTC; CDR3aa: CASSHLRSETQYF
d_gene: TRBD2; j_gene: TRBJ2-1; abundance: few; v_gene: TRBV5-6; CDR3nt: TGTGCCAGCCGTCCAGCTGGACTAGCACTTAATGAGCAGTTCTTC; CDR3aa: CASRPAGLALNEQFF
d_gene: .; j_gene: TRBJ2-1; abundance: .; v_gene: TRBV12-5; CDR3nt: TGTGCTAGTGGTTTGTTAGGAGACTCCTACAATGAGCAGTTCTTC; CDR3aa: CASGLLGDSYNEQFF
d_gene: .; j_gene: TRBJ1-2; abundance: .; v_gene: TRBV28; CDR3nt: TGTGCCAGCAGTCCACAGGGAAACTATGGCTACACCTTC; CDR3aa: CASSPQGNYGYTF
d_gene: TRBD2; j_gene: TRBJ2-1; abundance: few; v_gene: TRBV9; CDR3nt: TGTGCCAGCAGCGTAGGAACTAGCGGGAGTCCTGAGCAGTTCTTC; CDR3aa: CASSVGTSGSPEQFF
d_gene: .; j_gene: TRBJ1-1; abundance: few; v_gene: TRBV5-1; CDR3nt: TGCGCCAGCAGCCGACCAGGCCAAGGGACATCTGAAGCTTTCTTT; CDR3aa: CASSRPGQGTSEAFF
d_gene: .; j_gene: TRBJ1-1; abundance: .; v_gene: TRBV28; CDR3nt: TGTGCCTCTACAAGGGAGGGTTGGAACACTGAAGCTTTCTTT; CDR3aa: CASTREGWNTEAFF
d_gene: .; j_gene: TRBJ1-1; abundance: few; v_gene: TRBV10-3; CDR3nt: TGTGCCATCAGTGCACAGGGCGACACTGAAGCTTTCTTT; CDR3aa: CAISAQGDTEAFF
d_gene: TRBD1; j_gene: TRBJ1-1; abundance: few; v_gene: TRBV7-9; CDR3nt: TGTGCCAGCAGCCTAGGGACAGCCCGAGGCGAAGCTTTCTTT; CDR3aa: CASSLGTARGEAFF
d_gene: TRBD2; j_gene: TRBJ2-1; abundance: few; v_gene: TRBV7-9; CDR3nt: TGTGCCAGCAGCTTATTAGCGGGAGGGAATGAGCAGTTCTTC; CDR3aa: CASSLLAGGNEQFF
d_gene: .; j_gene: TRBJ2-7; abundance: few; v_gene: TRBV27; CDR3nt: TGTGCCAGCAGTTTTTGGGGTACAACTAGCAACGAGCAGTACTTC; CDR3aa: CASSFWGTTSNEQYF
d_gene: .; j_gene: TRBJ2-7; abundance: few; v_gene: TRBV5-1; CDR3nt: TGCGCCAGCAGCCCCCGGGGTTTGGTCTACGAGCAGTACTTC; CDR3aa: CASSPRGLVYEQYF
d_gene: .; j_gene: TRBJ1-1; abundance: few; v_gene: TRBV6-1; CDR3nt: TGTGCCAGCAGTGAAGGGGGGGTGAACACTGAAGCTTTCTTT; CDR3aa: CASSEGGVNTEAFF
d_gene: .; j_gene: TRBJ2-3; abundance: .; v_gene: TRBV27; CDR3nt: TGTGCCAGCAGGCCGAGGAGCACAGATACGCAGTATTTT; CDR3aa: CASRPRSTDTQYF
d_gene: TRBD1; j_gene: TRBJ2-7; abundance: few; v_gene: TRBV7-3; CDR3nt: TGTGCCAGCAGCAGGACAGGGGCCGAGCAGTACTTC; CDR3aa: CASSRTGAEQYF
d_gene: .; j_gene: TRBJ2-2; abundance: .; v_gene: TRBV23-1; CDR3nt: TGCGCCAGCAGTTCCGGTGAGGGAGTTCCCCCTCGGGGGGAGCTGTTTTTT; CDR3aa: CASSSGEGVPPRGELFF
d_gene: TRBD1; j_gene: TRBJ1-1; abundance: .; v_gene: TRBV7-8; CDR3nt: TGTGCCAGCAGCTTCGGACAGGGGGCAGGAGCTTTCTTT; CDR3aa: CASSFGQGAGAFF
d_gene: .; j_gene: TRBJ2-5; abundance: .; v_gene: TRBV4-3; CDR3nt: TGCGCCAGCAGCCAAGTTCCCCGGGACAAAGAGACCCAGTACTTC; CDR3aa: CASSQVPRDKETQYF
d_gene: .; j_gene: TRBJ2-3; abundance: few; v_gene: TRBV11-2; CDR3nt: TGTGCCAGCGCGACAGATACGCAGTATTTT; CDR3aa: CASATDTQYF
d_gene: .; j_gene: TRBJ1-1; abundance: .; v_gene: TRBV4-1; CDR3nt: TGCGCCAGCAGCCTAGGGCAGGGGCGAAACACTGAAGCTTTCTTT; CDR3aa: CASSLGQGRNTEAFF
d_gene: .; j_gene: TRBJ1-1; abundance: few; v_gene: TRBV30; CDR3nt: TGTGCCTGGAGTGTTTCGGGAGCCACTGAAGCTTTCTTT; CDR3aa: CAWSVSGATEAFF
d_gene: .; j_gene: TRBJ2-7; abundance: few; v_gene: TRBV5-1; CDR3nt: TGCGCCAGCAGCTTGGAAAGCGGGCCGACCGGGCAGTACTTC; CDR3aa: CASSLESGPTGQYF
d_gene: TRBD2; j_gene: TRBJ2-1; abundance: .; v_gene: TRBV7-2; CDR3nt: TGTGCCAGCACAGTTTACGGCGGGAGTCCCTACAATGAGCAGTTCTTC; CDR3aa: CASTVYGGSPYNEQFF
d_gene: TRBD2; j_gene: TRBJ2-7; abundance: few; v_gene: TRBV10-3; CDR3nt: TGTGCCATCACCCAGGGACTAGCCGACTCCTACGAGCAGTACTTC; CDR3aa: CAITQGLADSYEQYF
d_gene: .; j_gene: TRBJ1-1; abundance: .; v_gene: TRBV18; CDR3nt: TGTGCCAGCTCCGAGGGTGACGGCACTGAAGCTTTCTTT; CDR3aa: CASSEGDGTEAFF
d_gene: TRBD2; j_gene: TRBJ2-1; abundance: .; v_gene: TRBV7-2; CDR3nt: TGTGCCAGCAGCTTAGAAGGGACTAGCTCCCTTGAGCAGTTCTTC; CDR3aa: CASSLEGTSSLEQFF
d_gene: TRBD2; j_gene: TRBJ2-1; abundance: few; v_gene: TRBV5-4; CDR3nt: TGTGCCAGCAGCGTTGGGACTAGCGGGAGTGTTGAGCAGTTCTTC; CDR3aa: CASSVGTSGSVEQFF
d_gene: TRBD1; j_gene: TRBJ2-6; abundance: few; v_gene: TRBV11-2; CDR3nt: TGTGCCAGCAGCTTAGGGCCCGGGACAGGACTCTCTGGGGCCAACGTCCTGACTTTC; CDR3aa: CASSLGPGTGLSGANVLTF
d_gene: TRBD1; j_gene: TRBJ2-3; abundance: few; v_gene: TRBV4-1; CDR3nt: TGCGCCAGCAGCCAAGTAGGGACAGGGTCAGATACGCAGTATTTT; CDR3aa: CASSQVGTGSDTQYF
d_gene: TRBD2; j_gene: TRBJ2-3; abundance: few; v_gene: TRBV7-9; CDR3nt: TGTGCCAGCAGCCATGGGCCCGGGGGGACGCAGTATTTT; CDR3aa: CASSHGPGGTQYF
d_gene: .; j_gene: TRBJ1-1; abundance: .; v_gene: TRBV11-2; CDR3nt: TGTGCCAGCACCCCGGACAGACCCCAGGGTACCACTGAAGCTTTCTTT; CDR3aa: CASTPDRPQGTTEAFF
d_gene: .; j_gene: TRBJ2-2; abundance: .; v_gene: TRBV19; CDR3nt: TGTGCCAGTAGCCCCAGGCCCAGGGTTGCCGGGGAGCTGTTTTTT; CDR3aa: CASSPRPRVAGELFF